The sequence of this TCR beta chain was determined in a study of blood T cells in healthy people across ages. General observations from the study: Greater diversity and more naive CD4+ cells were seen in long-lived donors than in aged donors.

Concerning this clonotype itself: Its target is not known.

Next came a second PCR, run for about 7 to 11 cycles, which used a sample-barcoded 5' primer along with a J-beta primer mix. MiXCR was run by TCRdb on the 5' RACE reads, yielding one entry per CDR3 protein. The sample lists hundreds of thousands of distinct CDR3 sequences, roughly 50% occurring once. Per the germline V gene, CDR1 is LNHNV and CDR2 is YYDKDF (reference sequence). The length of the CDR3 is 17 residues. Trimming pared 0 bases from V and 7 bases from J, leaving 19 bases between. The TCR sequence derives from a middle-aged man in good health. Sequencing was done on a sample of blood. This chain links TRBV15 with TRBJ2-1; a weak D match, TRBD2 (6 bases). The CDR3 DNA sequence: TGTGCCACCAGCAGAGATGGGGACTTGGGTGTAAGGAATGAGCAGTTCTTC. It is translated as CATSRDGDLGVRNEQFF.